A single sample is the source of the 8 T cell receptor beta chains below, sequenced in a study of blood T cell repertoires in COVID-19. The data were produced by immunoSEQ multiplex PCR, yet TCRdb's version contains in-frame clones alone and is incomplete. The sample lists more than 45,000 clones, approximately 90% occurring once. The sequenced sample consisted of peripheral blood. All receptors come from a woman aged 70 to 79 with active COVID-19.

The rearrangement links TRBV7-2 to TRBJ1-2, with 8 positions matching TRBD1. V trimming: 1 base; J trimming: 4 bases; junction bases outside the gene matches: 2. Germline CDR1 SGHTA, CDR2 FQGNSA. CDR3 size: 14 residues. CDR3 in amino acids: CASSLGGQGYGYTF. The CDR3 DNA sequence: TGTGCCAGCAGCTTAGGCGGACAGGGCTATGGCTACACCTTC.

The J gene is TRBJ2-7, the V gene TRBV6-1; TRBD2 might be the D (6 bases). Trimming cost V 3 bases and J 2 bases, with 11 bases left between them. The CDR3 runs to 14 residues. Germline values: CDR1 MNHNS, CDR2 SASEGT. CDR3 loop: CASSDTWRAYEQYF. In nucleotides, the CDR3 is TGTGCCAGCAGTGACACGTGGAGGGCCTACGAGCAGTACTTC.

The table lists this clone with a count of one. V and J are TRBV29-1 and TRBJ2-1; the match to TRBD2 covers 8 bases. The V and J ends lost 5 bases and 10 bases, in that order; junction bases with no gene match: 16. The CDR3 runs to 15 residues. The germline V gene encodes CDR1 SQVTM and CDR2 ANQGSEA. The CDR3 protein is CSVLGWGAGVGEQFF. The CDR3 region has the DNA TGCAGCGTTTTAGGGTGGGGAGCGGGAGTGGGGGAGCAGTTCTTC.

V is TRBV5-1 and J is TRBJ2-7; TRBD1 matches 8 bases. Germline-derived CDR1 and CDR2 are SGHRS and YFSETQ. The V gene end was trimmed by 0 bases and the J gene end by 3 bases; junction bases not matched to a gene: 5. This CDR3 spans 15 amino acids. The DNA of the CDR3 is TGCGCCAGCAGCTTGGGAGGACAGGGTGACTACGAGCAGTACTTC. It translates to CASSLGGQGDYEQYF. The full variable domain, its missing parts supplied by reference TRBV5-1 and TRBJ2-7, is KAGVTQTPRYLIKTRGQQVTLSCSPISGHRSVSWYQQTPGQGLQFLFEYFSETQRNKGNFPGRFSGRQFSNSRSEMNVSTLELGDSALYLCASSLGGQGDYEQYFGPGTRLTVT.

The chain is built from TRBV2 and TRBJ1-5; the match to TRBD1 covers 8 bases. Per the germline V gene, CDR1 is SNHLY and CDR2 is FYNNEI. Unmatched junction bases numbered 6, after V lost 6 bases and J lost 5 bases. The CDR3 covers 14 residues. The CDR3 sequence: CASSSGQGHQPQHF. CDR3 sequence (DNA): TGTGCCAGCAGCTCAGGACAGGGTCATCAGCCCCAGCATTTT.

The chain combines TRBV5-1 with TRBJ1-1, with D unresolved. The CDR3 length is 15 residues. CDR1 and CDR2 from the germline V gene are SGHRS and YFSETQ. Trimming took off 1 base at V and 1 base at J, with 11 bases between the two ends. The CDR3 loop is CASSLTGVTNTEAFF. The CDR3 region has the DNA TGCGCCAGCAGCTTGACCGGGGTTACGAACACTGAAGCTTTCTTT.

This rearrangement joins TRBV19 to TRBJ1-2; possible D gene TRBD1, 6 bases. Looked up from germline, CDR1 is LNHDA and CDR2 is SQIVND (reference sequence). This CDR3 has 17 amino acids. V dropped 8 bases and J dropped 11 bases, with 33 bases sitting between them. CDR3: CASSRRGSFGGGALYTF. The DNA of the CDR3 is TGTGCCAGTTCCCGAAGGGGCTCGTTCGGGGGGGGCGCCCTTTACACCTTC.

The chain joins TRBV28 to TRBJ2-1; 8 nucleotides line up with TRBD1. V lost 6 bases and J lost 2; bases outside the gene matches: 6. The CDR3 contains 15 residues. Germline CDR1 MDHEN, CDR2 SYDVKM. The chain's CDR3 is CASSLDRDPYNEQFF. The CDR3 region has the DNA TGTGCCAGCAGCCTGGACAGGGACCCCTACAATGAGCAGTTCTTC.